What follows are 28 T cell receptor beta chains derived from one specimen sequenced in a study of spatial heterogeneity in lung cancer. Time point denoted: sample taken at primary tumor resection. TCRdb re-analysed the 5' RACE reads in MiXCR, keeping a single row per CDR3 protein. The sample comprises about 20,000 distinct CDR3 sequences, 15% to 20% of which are singletons, and under 35% rests with the top ten. Antigen specificity for these receptors is unknown. Overall study findings and caveats: Intratumoral expanded alpha and beta TCR counts were found to track tumor mutation counts.

Sample: lung tumor tissue, taken at surgery. These receptors all come from a female donor with early-stage non-small cell lung cancer.

This chain connects TRBV19 to TRBJ2-1; D is ambiguous. Germline lookup yields CDR1 LNHDA and CDR2 SQIVND (reference sequence). The CDR3 totals 14 residues. Deletions cut 10 bases from V and 1 base from J, with 14 bases between. The CDR3 sequence is CATTDPRSYNEQFF. CDR3 nucleotide sequence: TGTGCCACAACGGACCCGCGGTCCTACAATGAGCAGTTCTTC.

CDR3 DNA sequence: TGCAGTCCCAACCCGGGACAGGGGGCCAATGAGCAGTTCTTC. Protein product: CSPNPGQGANEQFF. The chain couples TRBV20-1 to TRBJ2-1; 12 bases are a match to TRBD1. CDR1 DFQATT and CDR2 SNEGSKA come from the germline V gene (reference sequence). The CDR3 extends over 14 amino acids. After removal of 8 bases from V and 6 bases from J, the junction contained 8 bases not matched to a gene.

The chain joins TRBV10-3 to TRBJ2-5, with 9 bases lining up with TRBD2. Trimming cost V 10 bases and J 4 bases; bases outside gene matches: 4. This CDR3 is 12 amino acids long. Per the germline V gene, CDR1 is ENHRY and CDR2 is SYGVKD. The CDR3 bases are TGTGCCAGCGGGGGGGTTTCAGAGACCCAGTACTTC. The encoded protein is CASGGVSETQYF.

This clonotype was counted ten times or more. The chain links TRBV5-6 to TRBJ2-3, with a possible D match to TRBD2 (5 bases). Germline V gene lookup returns CDR1 SGHDT and CDR2 YYEEEE. Trimming took 4 bases from V and 0 from J, leaving 15 bases between them. The CDR3 has 16 amino acids. The CDR3 loop is CASSPPGERSTDTQYF. The CDR3 nucleotides are TGTGCCAGCAGCCCCCCCGGTGAGCGGAGCACAGATACGCAGTATTTT.

In its sample, this clonotype was seen a few times. The chain employs TRBV11-2 and TRBJ2-1; 9 nucleotides agree with TRBD1. Germline CDR1 and CDR2: SGHAT and FQNNGV. The CDR3 runs to 15 residues. Unmatched junction bases numbered 8, after V lost 2 bases and J lost 9 bases. CDR3 region: CASSLMRQGVSEQFF. The CDR3 nucleotides read TGTGCCAGCAGCTTAATGAGACAGGGGGTATCTGAGCAGTTCTTC.

This rearrangement joins TRBV5-1 to TRBJ2-5, with D uncertain. With 1 base removed from V and 1 base from J, the gap between germline ends came to 14 bases. The CDR3 has 16 residues. CDR1 SGHRS and CDR2 YFSETQ come from the germline V gene. This CDR3 is CASSLSRVNAQETQYF. DNA for the CDR3: TGCGCCAGCAGCTTGTCCCGGGTGAATGCCCAAGAGACCCAGTACTTC.

By frequency in the sample, this clonotype is large (0.1 to 1%). V and J are TRBV29-1 and TRBJ2-2; possible D gene TRBD1, 5 bases. Between the trimmed V and J ends, which lost 6 bases and 4 bases, there was a span of 6 bases. This CDR3 comprises 11 residues. Germline V gene sequence: CDR1 SQVTM, CDR2 ANQGSEA. CDR3 sequence (DNA): TGCAGCGTAGACAGCACCGGGGAGCTGTTTTTT. Protein: CSVDSTGELFF.

This clonotype was counted a single time. The chain links TRBV5-1 to TRBJ2-1; no definite D call. The CDR3 covers 15 residues. V dropped 1 base and J dropped 1 base, with 9 bases sitting between them. CDR1 SGHRS and CDR2 YFSETQ come from the germline V gene. The DNA for the CDR3 is TGCGCCAGCAGCTTGTCAAGTCAATCCTACAATGAGCAGTTCTTC. It codes for CASSLSSQSYNEQFF.

The sample holds a few counts of this clonotype. The CDR3 DNA reads TGTGCCAGCAGTTTCGGGGGGGCCTCAGGGGCCAACGTCCTGACTTTC. Its protein is CASSFGGASGANVLTF. The chain employs TRBV27 and TRBJ2-6; 8 positions agree with TRBD2. V dropped 3 bases and J dropped 4; count of bases not matched to a gene: 5. CDR1 is MNHEY, CDR2 SMNVEV, per germline (reference sequence). CDR3 length: 16 amino acids.

This clonotype came up many times. The chain carries TRBV4-2 and TRBJ2-1, with TRBD2 matching over 12 bases. V lost 4 bases, J lost 8 bases, and 6 bases stayed unmatched. CDR3 length: 15 residues. Germline V lookup: CDR1 LGHNA, CDR2 YNFKEQ. CDR3 protein: CASSPRLAGVHEQFF. Here the CDR3 DNA reads TGTGCCAGCAGCCCCCGACTAGCGGGGGTTCATGAGCAGTTCTTC.

This clonotype was detected only a few times. V usage is TRBV12-3 or TRBV12-4 and J usage is TRBJ2-2; TRBD2 matches at 13 bases. The CDR3 runs to 16 residues. V shed 5 bases, J shed 6 bases, and the junction held 6 bases outside the gene matches. CDR3 DNA sequence: TGTGCCAGCAGTCGAAGGACTAGCGGGAGTCCCGGGGAGCTGTTTTTT. As protein: CASSRRTSGSPGELFF.

This clonotype has ten or more counts. This rearrangement joins TRBV28 to TRBJ2-3; 10 nucleotides agree with TRBD1. The J segment lost 4 bases and the V segment lost 6 bases, leaving 7 bases of the junction unmatched. The CDR3 totals 15 residues. Germline V gene lookup returns CDR1 MDHEN and CDR2 SYDVKM. The CDR3 DNA reads TGTGCCAGCAGCTTCAGACAGGGGGCCGCAGATACGCAGTATTTT. Its translation is CASSFRQGAADTQYF.

This clonotype was detected ten times or more. The CDR3 sequence: CASSQEKRLDIYNEQFF. CDR3 in DNA: TGCGCCAGCAGCCAAGAAAAGCGCCTAGATATCTACAATGAGCAGTTCTTC. This sequence joins TRBV4-1 and TRBJ2-1; D uncertain. The CDR3 spans 17 residues. With 0 bases removed from V and 3 bases from J, the gap between germline ends came to 15 bases. Germline V lookup: CDR1 MGHRA, CDR2 YSYEKL.

This clonotype has a count of ten or more. The chain is built from TRBV6-1 and TRBJ2-3; a possible D gene is TRBD1 (6 bases). The germline CDR1 and CDR2 sequences are MNHNS and SASEGT. Trimming stripped 4 bases from V and 0 bases from J, with 8 bases between. The CDR3 extends over 14 amino acids. As DNA, the CDR3 is TGTGCCAGCAGTGTCCAGGGGAGCACAGATACGCAGTATTTT. Translating it yields CASSVQGSTDTQYF.

As to this clonotype: Germline and junction disagree at one end, which may indicate a read error. This rearrangement joins TRBV6-1 to TRBJ2-4; D uncertain. The V gene's germline CDR1 is MNHNS and CDR2 SASEGT. The CDR3 contains 16 residues. The CDR3: CASNEGWAQAKNIQYF. CDR3 coding DNA: TGTGCCAGCAATGAAGGATGGGCCCAGGCCAAAAACATTCAGTACTTC.

In this sample, this clonotype turned up many times. The chain links TRBV7-9 to TRBJ2-1; 8 nucleotides match TRBD2. This CDR3 spans 14 amino acids. J lost 12 bases, V lost 5 bases, and 12 bases had no gene match. Germline V gene sequence: CDR1 SEHNR, CDR2 FQNEAQ (reference sequence). The CDR3 here is CASSGELAVRAQFF. DNA of the CDR3: TGTGCCAGCAGCGGAGAACTAGCGGTGCGTGCGCAGTTCTTC. Full variable domain (remainder filled in from reference TRBV7-9 and TRBJ2-1): DTGVSQNPRHKITKRGQNVTFRCDPISEHNRLYWYRQTLGQGPEFLTYFQNEAQLEKSRLLSDRFSAERPKGSFSTLEIQRTEQGDSAMYLCASSGELAVRAQFFGPGTRLTVL.

This clonotype was observed at least ten times. This chain connects TRBV4-1 to TRBJ2-5; 9 nucleotides align to TRBD2. The CDR3 runs to 20 residues. J gave up 2 bases and V 2 bases, and 18 bases lay outside the gene matches. The germline V gene has CDR1 MGHRA and CDR2 YSYEKL. The CDR3 loop reads CASSQLVWLAGSVGQETQYF. CDR3 coding DNA: TGCGCCAGCAGCCAATTAGTTTGGCTAGCGGGGTCGGTGGGTCAAGAGACCCAGTACTTC.

The sample holds a few counts of this clonotype. V gene TRBV11-2 combines with J gene TRBJ2-5; TRBD2 matches 12 bases. CDR1 is SGHAT and CDR2 is FQNNGV in the germline V gene. The length of the CDR3 is 18 residues. V lost 5 bases and J lost 1; bases outside the gene matches: 11. CDR3 protein: CASSPRLAGEASQETQYF. In DNA form, the CDR3 reads TGTGCCAGCAGCCCCAGACTAGCGGGAGAGGCCTCCCAAGAGACCCAGTACTTC.

In its sample, this clonotype ranks as large. The chain links TRBV29-1 to TRBJ2-2, with TRBD2 identical over 7 bases. The CDR3 length is 17 residues. The V gene end was trimmed by 0 bases and the J gene end by 0 bases; junction bases not matched to a gene: 7. Germline V gene data show CDR1 as SQVTM and CDR2 as ANQGSEA. The CDR3 sequence: CSVEDGEGHANTGELFF. For the CDR3, the DNA is TGCAGCGTTGAAGATGGGGAGGGTCACGCGAACACCGGGGAGCTGTTTTTT.

This clonotype was observed at least ten times. J is TRBJ2-1 and V is TRBV7-2; TRBD2 matches 8 bases. CDR3 length: 16 residues. The germline V gene encodes CDR1 SGHTA and CDR2 FQGNSA. Unmatched junction bases numbered 5, after V lost 2 bases and J lost 2 bases. CDR3 residues: CASSLYSGGPYNEQFF. The DNA for the CDR3 is TGTGCCAGCAGCTTATATTCGGGAGGGCCCTACAATGAGCAGTTCTTC. Supplemented by reference TRBV7-2 and TRBJ2-1, the full variable domain reads GAGVSQSPSNKVTEKGKDVELRCDPISGHTALYWYRQSLGQGLEFLIYFQGNSAPDKSGLPSDRFSAERTGGSVSTLTIQRTQQEDSAVYLCASSLYSGGPYNEQFFGPGTRLTVL.

In this sample, this clonotype turned up a few times. The gene calls are TRBV11-2 and TRBJ2-3; D not resolved. This CDR3 spans 12 amino acids. V dropped 7 bases and J dropped 8 bases, with 13 bases sitting between them. CDR1 is SGHAT and CDR2 is FQNNGV in the germline V gene. CDR3 nucleotides: TGTGCCAGCACCCTTAGCCTCGGTACGCAGTATTTT. It encodes CASTLSLGTQYF.

This clonotype was seen repeatedly, ten times or more. V usage is TRBV7-8 and J usage is TRBJ2-3; 10 nucleotides line up with TRBD1. With V trimmed by 0 bases and J by 4 bases, 7 bases remained unmatched. Germline assignment: CDR1 SGHVS and CDR2 FQNEAQ. The CDR3 contains 17 residues. The CDR3 nucleotides are TGTGCCAGCAGCTTAGCATCGGGACAGGGGAGGGCAGATACGCAGTATTTT. Amino acid sequence: CASSLASGQGRADTQYF.

This clonotype was seen a handful of times. The gene calls are TRBV5-1 and TRBJ2-7; the D gene could be TRBD1 or TRBD2 (6 bases each). Germline V CDR1 and CDR2: SGHRS, YFSETQ. The V and J ends lost 4 bases and 3 bases respectively, with 14 bases between them. The CDR3 covers 14 residues. CDR3 region: CASSLGGRVYEQYF. CDR3 nucleotide sequence: TGCGCCAGCAGCCTGGGGGGCAGGGTCTACGAGCAGTACTTC.

Concerning this clonotype: This may come from a read error, since a much larger clone is one base off. The chain links TRBV6-1 to TRBJ2-2; 8 bases line up with TRBD1. The CDR3 extends over 14 amino acids. The germline V gene has CDR1 MNHNS and CDR2 SASEGT. After removal of 11 bases from V and 3 bases from J, the junction contained 8 bases not matched to a gene. The CDR3 nucleotides read TGTGCCCGCCAGGACAGGGCGGACACCGGGGAGCTGTTTTTT. Translating it yields CARQDRADTGELFF.

The sample holds a few counts of this clonotype. The V call is TRBV18, the J call TRBJ2-1, with 7 bases identical to TRBD1. Germline V CDR1 and CDR2: KGHSH, LQKENI. The CDR3 loop spans 15 amino acids. V lost 2 bases to trimming and J lost 10 bases; unmatched junction nucleotides: 11. The CDR3 loop is CASSPTTGIFAEQFF. DNA for the CDR3: TGTGCCAGCTCACCAACGACAGGGATCTTCGCGGAGCAGTTCTTC.

The chain carries TRBV19 and TRBJ2-7; 8 nucleotides agree with TRBD2. The V segment lost 1 base and the J segment 4 bases; nucleotides outside the gene matches: 9. Germline V gene data show CDR1 as LNHDA and CDR2 as SQIVND (reference sequence). This CDR3 is built from 16 residues. CDR3: CASSIGGAGARYEQYF. Written as DNA, the CDR3 is TGTGCCAGTAGTATAGGCGGAGCGGGAGCGAGATACGAGCAGTACTTC. The whole variable domain, filled in from reference TRBV19 and TRBJ2-7, reads DGGITQSPKYLFRKEGQNVTLSCEQNLNHDAMYWYRQDPGQGLRLIYYSQIVNDFQKGDIAEGYSVSREKKESFPLTVTSAQKNPTAFYLCASSIGGAGARYEQYFGPGTRLTVT.

Regarding this clonotype: At one end, the junction sequence differs from germline, possibly due to a read error. The V gene is TRBV5-5, the J gene TRBJ2-2; D could derive from TRBD1 or TRBD2 (5 bases each). Germline values: CDR1 SGHKS, CDR2 YYEKEE (reference sequence). This CDR3 contains 15 residues. The DNA of the CDR3 is TGTGACAGCAGTCGGGGCTGGGGTCGTACCGGGGAGCTGTTTTTT. Residues: CDSSRGWGRTGELFF.

The chain recombines TRBV28 with TRBJ2-3; 8 positions match TRBD2. The CDR3 is 14 amino acids. V trimming: 2 bases; J trimming: 5 bases; junction bases outside the gene matches: 3. Germline-derived CDR1 and CDR2 are MDHEN and SYDVKM. CDR3 nucleotide sequence: TGTGCCAGCAGTTTACCAGCGGGGGAAGATACGCAGTATTTT. The encoded protein is CASSLPAGEDTQYF.